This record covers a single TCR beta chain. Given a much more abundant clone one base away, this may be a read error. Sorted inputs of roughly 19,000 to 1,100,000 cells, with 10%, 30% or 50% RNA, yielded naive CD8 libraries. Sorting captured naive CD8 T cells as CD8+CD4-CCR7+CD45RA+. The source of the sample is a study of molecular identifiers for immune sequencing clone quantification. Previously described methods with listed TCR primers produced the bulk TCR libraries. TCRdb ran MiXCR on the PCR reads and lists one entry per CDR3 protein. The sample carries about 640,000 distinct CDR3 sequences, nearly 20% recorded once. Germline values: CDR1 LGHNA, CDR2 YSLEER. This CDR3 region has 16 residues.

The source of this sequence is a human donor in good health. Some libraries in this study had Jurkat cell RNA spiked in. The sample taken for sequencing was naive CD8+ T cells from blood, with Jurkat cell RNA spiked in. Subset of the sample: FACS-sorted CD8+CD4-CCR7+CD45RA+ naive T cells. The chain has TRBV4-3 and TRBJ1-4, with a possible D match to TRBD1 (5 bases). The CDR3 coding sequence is TGCGCCAGCAGCCAAGAAGAGACAGTAGTTAATGAAAAACCGTTTTTT. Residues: CASSQEETVVNEKPFF.